The source of this T cell receptor beta chain is a study of cytomegalovirus exposure and HLA in healthy donors. Study-wide results and caveats: Accurate prediction of most subjects' HLA-A and HLA-B alleles from TCR beta sequences was reported.

Worth noting for this clone: Its antigen remains unidentified.

It was with 60 Vbeta and 13 Jbeta primers that the PCR ran. Assay used: immunoSEQ multiplex PCR; TCRdb lists only in-frame clones, some missing. In the table there are 70,000 to 95,000 clones, roughly 81% of which are singletons. The sequence was collected from a woman aged 18 to 35 in good health and CMV-seropositive. The sequenced material came from PBMCs.

CDR3 in DNA: TGTGCCAGCAGTCCTAAAGGACAGGTTAACTATGGCTACACCTTC. This sequence encodes CASSPKGQVNYGYTF. V usage is TRBV6-6 and J usage is TRBJ1-2, with TRBD1 matching over 7 bases. Germline loops: CDR1 MNHNY, CDR2 SVGAGI (reference sequence). The CDR3 contains 15 residues. Losses at the gene ends were 5 bases for V and 1 base for J; bases not matched to a gene: 7.